A single TCR beta chain is shown here with its context. Antigen: not known. A FACSAria was used to sort CD4+ and CD8+ T cells. These cells came from PBMCs. This CDR3 contains 13 residues. V lost 4 bases and J lost 0, with 7 bases in between. CDR1 SGHRS and CDR2 YFSETQ come from the germline V gene. This sample was taken from a study of CD8+ T cells in alopecia areata. Study-level points and caveats: Scalp sequencing captures resident alphabeta T cells of normal skin too.

Extraction of RNA preceded its reverse transcription into cDNA, which served as the sequencing template. TCRdb's table, derived via immunoSEQ multiplex PCR, lists solely in-frame clones and lacks some. The data show about 98,000 clones, around two fifths seen once. The receptor comes from a human donor with alopecia areata. Sequenced input: CD4+ T cells sorted from blood. V gene TRBV5-1 combines with J gene TRBJ1-1, with D tentatively TRBD1 (5 bases). The CDR3 region has the DNA TGCGCCAGCAGCCCCAGGGTGAACACTGAAGCTTTCTTT. Translation gives CASSPRVNTEAFF.